This T cell receptor beta chain was identified in a study of radiotherapy plus CTLA-4 blockade in lung cancer. Study in general: There were objective responses in roughly 18% of patients, and around 30% had disease control. Findings of the study overall: Per reports, early blood T cell clone dynamics, plus interferon-beta, forecast response most strongly. Blood saw expansion of tumor-derived TCR clones after radiotherapy plus ipilimumab.

Per the germline V gene, CDR1 is MGHDK and CDR2 is SYGVNS. The CDR3 is 12 amino acids. Trimming took 3 bases from V and 2 from J, leaving 5 bases between them. Notes on this clone: Its specificity is unknown.

Participants had chemo-refractory metastatic non-small-cell lung cancer and were treated with focal radiation plus ipilimumab CTLA-4 blockade. Data came from immunoSEQ multiplex PCR; TCRdb stores just in-frame clones and leaves some out. Here the sample spans some 80,000 clones, 84% being singletons. Specimen: peripheral blood, collected from a patient treated with radiotherapy plus ipilimumab. This TCR was recovered from a human donor with non-small cell lung cancer who had stable disease on radiotherapy plus ipilimumab. The chain links TRBV25-1 to TRBJ2-7; tentative D call: TRBD1 (5 bases). In DNA, the CDR3 is TGTGCCAGCAGTGACAGGGCCTACGAGCAGTACTTC. Protein: CASSDRAYEQYF.